This TCR beta chain comes out of a study of CD8 T cells in ankylosing spondylitis. Study-level results: Characteristic, it appeared, of ankylosing spondylitis blood was a TCR beta motif of roughly eight highly homologous variants. From matched ankylosing spondylitis synovial fluid, disease-linked clones were reportedly recovered at significantly enriched levels.

With respect to this clonotype: Its antigen is unknown.

TCRdb redid the calling of the 5' RACE reads with MiXCR, one entry per CDR3 protein. The sample has a few hundred thousand distinct CDR3 sequences; under 25% are singletons. The CDR3 spans 15 residues. The germline V and J ends were trimmed by 5 bases and 7 bases, with 21 bases remaining between them. Germline V lookup: CDR1 SGHTA, CDR2 FQGNSA. V gene TRBV7-2 combines with J gene TRBJ2-7; D gene ambiguous. The receptor's source is a male donor with ankylosing spondylitis. Sequencing used blood, either unsorted or a sorted T cell fraction (not recorded which). The CDR3 DNA is TGTGCCAGCAGCCAAGCATGGCTAGTGGCCTCTGAGCAGTACTTC. As protein: CASSQAWLVASEQYF. The variable domain in full, completed from reference TRBV7-2 and TRBJ2-7, reads GAGVSQSPSNKVTEKGKDVELRCDPISGHTALYWYRQSLGQGLEFLIYFQGNSAPDKSGLPSDRFSAERTGGSVSTLTIQRTQQEDSAVYLCASSQAWLVASEQYFGPGTRLTVT.